This T cell receptor (beta chain) stems from a study of cytomegalovirus exposure and HLA in healthy donors. Study-wide results and caveats: Excluded were some V segments that proved indistinguishable, including TRBV6-2 and TRBV6-3. Links to common viral pathogens appeared, in a later analysis, for several of the most significant clusters.

Germline-derived CDR1 and CDR2 are SNHLY and FYNNEI. The CDR3 has 12 residues. The ends were cut back, 3 bases at V and 9 bases at J, with 12 bases in the middle. A note on this clone: What it binds is not known.

PCR involved 60 Vbeta and 13 Jbeta primers. Assay: immunoSEQ multiplex PCR; the TCRdb copy retains only in-frame clones and omits some. This table has about 160,000 clones, around 74% appearing once. The sample consisted of PBMCs. This clonotype originated in a woman in her thirties in good health and CMV-seronegative. V is TRBV2 and J is TRBJ2-7, with D unresolved. The CDR3 nucleotides are TGTGCCAGCAGTGATGTCGGGTTGAGGCAGTACTTC. Residues: CASSDVGLRQYF.